The next 2 T cell receptor beta chains were all read from a single sample in a study of beta chain features in type 1 diabetes. Findings and caveats of the study: Significant though moderate, a shortening of TCRB CDR3s appeared in all four CD4+ subsets of Type 1 diabetes patients.

Expressed TCRB transcripts got sequenced, as all isolated RNA was reverse transcribed. Repertoires were generated with immunoSEQ multiplex PCR, while TCRdb's copy carries only in-frame clones and drops some. The data show 350,000 to 400,000 clones, around 12% seen once. Antigen specificity for these receptors is unknown. Specimen: naive CD4+ T cells from blood. The source is a young woman with type 1 diabetes.

The V gene is TRBV4-1, the J gene TRBJ2-7, with TRBD1 matching over 8 bases. Germline trimming cut 3 bases from V and 3 bases from J; bases unmatched to any gene: 4. CDR3 length equals 14 residues. CDR1 and CDR2 from the germline V gene are MGHRA and YSYEKL. For the CDR3, the DNA is TGCGCCAGCAGCCAGGGACAGGCGAACTACGAGCAGTACTTC. Its protein is CASSQGQANYEQYF.

V and J are TRBV6-4 and TRBJ1-2; 8 positions agree with TRBD1. After removal of 3 bases from V and 5 bases from J, the junction contained 2 bases not matched to a gene. The length of the CDR3 is 13 residues. From germline, CDR1 is MRHNA and CDR2 SNTAGT. Here the CDR3 DNA reads TGTGCCAGCAGTGATGGACAGGGTTATGGCTACACCTTC. This sequence encodes CASSDGQGYGYTF.